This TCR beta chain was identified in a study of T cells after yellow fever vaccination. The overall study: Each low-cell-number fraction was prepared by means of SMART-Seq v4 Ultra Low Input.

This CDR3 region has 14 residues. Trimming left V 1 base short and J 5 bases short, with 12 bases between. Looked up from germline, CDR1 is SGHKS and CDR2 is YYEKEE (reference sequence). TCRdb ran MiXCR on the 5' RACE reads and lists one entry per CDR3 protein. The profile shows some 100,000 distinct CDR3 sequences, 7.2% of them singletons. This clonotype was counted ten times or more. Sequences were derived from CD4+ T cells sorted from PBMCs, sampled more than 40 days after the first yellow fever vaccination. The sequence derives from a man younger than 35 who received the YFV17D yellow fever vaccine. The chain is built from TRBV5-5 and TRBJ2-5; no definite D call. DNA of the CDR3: TGTGCCAGCAGCTTGACTTGGGTTCCCGAGACCCAGTACTTC. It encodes CASSLTWVPETQYF.